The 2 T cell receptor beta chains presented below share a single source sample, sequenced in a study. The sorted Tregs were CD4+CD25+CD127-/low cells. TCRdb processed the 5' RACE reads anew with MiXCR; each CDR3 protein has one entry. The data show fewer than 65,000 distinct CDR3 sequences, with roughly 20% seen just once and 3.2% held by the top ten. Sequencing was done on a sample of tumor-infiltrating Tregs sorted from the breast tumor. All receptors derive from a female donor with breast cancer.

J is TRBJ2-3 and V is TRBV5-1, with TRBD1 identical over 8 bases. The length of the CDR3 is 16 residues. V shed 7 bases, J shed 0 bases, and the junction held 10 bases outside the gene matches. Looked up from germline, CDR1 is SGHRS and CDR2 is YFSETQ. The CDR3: CASSPWTGLSTDTQYF. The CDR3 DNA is TGCGCCAGCTCCCCCTGGACAGGGCTAAGCACAGATACGCAGTATTTT.

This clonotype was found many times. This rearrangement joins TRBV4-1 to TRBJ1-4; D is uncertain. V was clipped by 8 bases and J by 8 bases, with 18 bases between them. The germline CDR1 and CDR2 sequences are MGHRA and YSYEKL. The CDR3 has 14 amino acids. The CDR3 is CASGSPLAWEKLFF. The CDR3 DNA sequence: TGCGCCAGCGGATCCCCCCTGGCCTGGGAAAAACTGTTTTTT.